This entry describes one T cell receptor beta chain. The authors' processing: Amplification with reference gene primers provided the estimates of nucleated cell counts. Sequenced by immunoSEQ multiplex PCR; TCRdb stores in-frame clones only, minus some. That table furnishes V, J and clone size, whereas the DNA furnished D and trimming. The sample has 93,000 or so clones, 70% to 90% seen once. The CDR3 runs to 19 residues. Germline CDR1 and CDR2: SGHTA and FQGTGA. V lost 5 bases to trimming and J lost 2 bases; unmatched junction nucleotides: 16. The data stem from a study of blood T cell repertoires in COVID-19. Study as a whole: The United States, Italy and Spain were the sources of the acute and convalescent COVID-19 samples.

Source material: peripheral blood. The chain combines TRBV7-3 with TRBJ2-3, with 10 bases matching TRBD1. The clonotype was recovered from a man aged 50 to 60 in a cohort sampled during active COVID-19. The CDR3 nucleotides read TGTGCCAGCAGCCATACGGGACAGGGGTTCGGGGCCAACACAGATACGCAGTATTTT. It codes for CASSHTGQGFGANTDTQYF.